This T cell receptor (beta chain) was recovered during a study of monozygotic twins with cystic fibrosis. Clones were sequenced by immunoSEQ multiplex PCR, and TCRdb holds only the in-frame ones, with some missing. The repertoire consists of approximately 36,000 clones, with 85% to 95% occurring once and the leading ten covering less than 0.2%. This clone turned up a few times. The CDR3 loop spans 13 amino acids. Trimming pared 7 bases from V and 3 bases from J, leaving 13 bases between. CDR1 SNHLY and CDR2 FYNNEI come from the germline V gene. Sequenced sample: blood. V usage is TRBV2 and J usage is TRBJ2-7, with D tentatively TRBD1 or TRBD2 (5 bases each). This clonotype was sampled from a boy between 2 and 10 years old with cystic fibrosis. CDR3 sequence: CASTERGFYEQYF. CDR3 bases: TGTGCCAGCACGGAGAGGGGTTTCTACGAGCAGTACTTC. The entire variable domain, with the rest obtained from reference TRBV2 and TRBJ2-7, is as follows: EPEVTQTPSHQVTQMGQEVILRCVPISNHLYFYWYRQILGQKVEFLVSFYNNEISEKSEIFDDQFSVERPDGSNFTLKIRSTKLEDSAMYFCASTERGFYEQYFGPGTRLTVT.